Shown below are 17 T cell receptor beta chains from a single sample sequenced in a study of identical twins. TCRdb reprocessed the 5' RACE reads via MiXCR and lists one record per CDR3 protein. The table includes about 500,000 distinct CDR3 sequences, roughly an eighth detected once. The same data also went into a second study, on yellow fever vaccine responses in identical twins.

The sample comprised CD4+ T cells sorted from blood. These receptors were obtained from a woman aged 18-29 years in good health.

This chain joins TRBV20-1 and TRBJ2-7, with no clear D. Germline assignment: CDR1 DFQATT and CDR2 SNEGSKA (reference sequence). This CDR3 region has 13 residues. V was trimmed by 5 bases and J by 0 bases, leaving 11 bases between them. CDR3 coding DNA: TGCAGTGCTGTCTGGACGGCCTCCTACGAGCAGTACTTC. Protein product: CSAVWTASYEQYF.

The chain recombines TRBV10-3 with TRBJ2-6; a possible D gene is TRBD1 (6 bases). Trimming pared 7 bases from V and 0 bases from J, leaving 13 bases between. The CDR3 totals 16 residues. Germline assignment: CDR1 ENHRY and CDR2 SYGVKD. The CDR3 region has the DNA TGTGCCATCAACGGACGGGACACCTCTGGGGCCAACGTCCTGACTTTC. It is translated as CAINGRDTSGANVLTF.

This clonotype was counted a few times. The V call is TRBV20-1, the J call TRBJ2-1; D unclear. This CDR3 region has 13 residues. Germline-derived CDR1 and CDR2 are DFQATT and SNEGSKA (reference sequence). V lost 4 bases and J lost 4, with 11 bases in between. This chain's CDR3 is CSATRSSYNEQFF. The CDR3 DNA reads as TGCAGTGCTACCCGGTCCAGTTACAATGAGCAGTTCTTC.

The chain is built from TRBV6-1 and TRBJ1-1, with TRBD1 matching 12 bases. The CDR3 totals 16 residues. From germline, CDR1 is MNHNS and CDR2 SASEGT. With V trimmed by 6 bases and J by 5 bases, 10 bases remained unmatched. CDR3 protein: CASRGTGGAIRTEAFF. In DNA form, the CDR3 reads TGTGCCAGCAGGGGGACAGGGGGCGCGATTCGGACTGAAGCTTTCTTT.

The rearrangement uses TRBV7-2 and TRBJ1-1; D is possibly TRBD1 (5 bases). The germline V and J ends were trimmed by 5 bases and 5 bases, with 12 bases remaining between them. The CDR3 is made up of 13 amino acids. Germline V CDR1 and CDR2: SGHTA, FQGNSA. The CDR3 loop reads CASSPRKGTEAFF. CDR3 in DNA: TGTGCCAGCAGCCCTCGGAAGGGGACTGAAGCTTTCTTT.

The gene calls are TRBV20-1 and TRBJ2-1; D gene uncertain. The V end was cut by 6 bases, the J end by 0 bases, with 9 bases between. The germline V gene has CDR1 DFQATT and CDR2 SNEGSKA (reference sequence). This CDR3 comprises 13 residues. The CDR3 sequence is CSARPSSYNEQFF. The CDR3 DNA reads TGCAGTGCACGACCTAGCTCCTACAATGAGCAGTTCTTC.

The V gene is TRBV6-5, the J gene TRBJ2-7; D gene ambiguous. V gave up 0 bases and J gave up 2 bases, with 8 bases separating them. Germline V gives CDR1 MNHEY, CDR2 SVGAGI. This CDR3 spans 14 amino acids. In DNA, the CDR3 is TGTGCCAGCAGTTACTCTGGGCAGACCTACGAGCAGTACTTC. Translation: CASSYSGQTYEQYF.

This clonotype was observed a few times. This chain uses TRBV20-1 with TRBJ2-3; D perhaps matches TRBD2 (6 bases). The V and J ends lost 3 bases and 0 bases respectively, with 10 bases between them. The CDR3 is 14 residues long. Per the germline V gene, CDR1 is DFQATT and CDR2 is SNEGSKA (reference sequence). The CDR3 protein is CSARGSGSTDTQYF. CDR3 bases: TGCAGTGCTAGGGGTAGCGGAAGCACAGATACGCAGTATTTT.

This clonotype was seen a few times. The chain has TRBV6-6 and TRBJ2-7, with D unclear. Germline loops: CDR1 MNHNY, CDR2 SVGAGI (reference sequence). The CDR3 has 13 residues. Trimming removed 6 bases at V and 4 bases at J, with 13 bases between. CDR3 DNA: TGTGCCAGCAGCCGACTTCAAGGATACGAGCAGTACTTC. Protein product: CASSRLQGYEQYF.

This clonotype was found a few times. The chain employs TRBV6-1 and TRBJ2-7; 8 nucleotides match TRBD2. Trimming took 10 bases from V and 2 from J; bases not matched to a gene: 7. The CDR3 is 13 amino acids. Germline assignment: CDR1 MNHNS and CDR2 SASEGT. The CDR3 sequence: CATSAGGPYEQYF. The CDR3 region has the DNA TGTGCCACCTCGGCGGGAGGTCCCTACGAGCAGTACTTC.

This clonotype has a handful of counts. The chain combines TRBV10-1 with TRBJ2-1, with no clear D. Trimming removed 4 bases from V and 0 bases from J, with 7 bases in between. There are 14 residues in the CDR3. The germline V gene encodes CDR1 WNHNN and CDR2 SYGVQD (reference sequence). Here the CDR3 reads CASSALVSYNEQFF. CDR3 DNA: TGCGCCAGCAGTGCCTTGGTCTCCTACAATGAGCAGTTCTTC.

This clonotype was observed many times. This chain joins TRBV10-3 and TRBJ1-1; D unclear. V was cut by 5 bases and J by 11 bases, with 12 bases left in between. The germline CDR1 and CDR2 sequences are ENHRY and SYGVKD. The CDR3 has 11 amino acids. This CDR3 is CAISSPGSAFF. In DNA form, the CDR3 reads TGTGCCATCAGTAGTCCCGGGTCGGCTTTCTTT.

V and J are TRBV28 and TRBJ1-5, with D uncertain. Germline V CDR1 and CDR2: MDHEN, SYDVKM. This CDR3 has 13 amino acids. The V gene lost 2 bases and the J gene lost 7 bases, with 9 bases spanning the gap. The CDR3 protein is CASSLGVRQPQHF. CDR3 bases: TGTGCCAGCAGTTTAGGGGTCCGCCAGCCCCAGCATTTT.

This clonotype was counted only a few times. This chain joins TRBV29-1 and TRBJ1-2; 9 bases fit TRBD1. The germline CDR1 and CDR2 sequences are SQVTM and ANQGSEA. This CDR3 is 13 amino acids long. Trimming at V came to 4 bases and at J to 8 bases, leaving 8 bases not matched to a gene. CDR3 loop: CSVGLTGGLGYTF. The CDR3 nucleotides are TGCAGCGTTGGACTGACAGGGGGGTTAGGCTACACCTTC.

This clonotype was seen a handful of times. The rearrangement joins TRBV5-5 to TRBJ2-3; TRBD2 matches at 8 bases. Germline V CDR1 and CDR2: SGHKS, YYEKEE (reference sequence). The V gene end was trimmed by 4 bases and the J gene end by 0 bases; junction bases not matched to a gene: 10. CDR3 length: 17 residues. CDR3 sequence reads: CASSILGRGESTDTQYF. The CDR3 bases are TGTGCCAGCAGCATCCTTGGGCGGGGGGAAAGCACAGATACGCAGTATTTT.

This clonotype was detected only a few times. The J gene is TRBJ2-5, the V gene TRBV20-1; maybe TRBD2 (8 bases). The CDR3 has 16 amino acids. The V gene lost 6 bases and the J gene lost 1 base, with 21 bases spanning the gap. The V gene's germline CDR1 is DFQATT and CDR2 SNEGSKA (reference sequence). CDR3 DNA sequence: TGCAGTGCCACGGGAGGGACGGGGACAGCCCAAGAGACCCAGTACTTC. Translated, it gives CSATGGTGTAQETQYF.

The sample holds many counts of this clonotype. The rearrangement links TRBV6-5 to TRBJ2-1, with 12 bases matching TRBD1. CDR3 length: 16 residues. V lost 2 bases to trimming and J lost 5 bases; unmatched junction nucleotides: 4. Germline CDR1 is MNHEY and CDR2 is SVGAGI. In DNA, the CDR3 is TGTGCCAGCAGTTACCGGGGACAGGGGGCTAACAATGAGCAGTTCTTC. Its translation is CASSYRGQGANNEQFF.